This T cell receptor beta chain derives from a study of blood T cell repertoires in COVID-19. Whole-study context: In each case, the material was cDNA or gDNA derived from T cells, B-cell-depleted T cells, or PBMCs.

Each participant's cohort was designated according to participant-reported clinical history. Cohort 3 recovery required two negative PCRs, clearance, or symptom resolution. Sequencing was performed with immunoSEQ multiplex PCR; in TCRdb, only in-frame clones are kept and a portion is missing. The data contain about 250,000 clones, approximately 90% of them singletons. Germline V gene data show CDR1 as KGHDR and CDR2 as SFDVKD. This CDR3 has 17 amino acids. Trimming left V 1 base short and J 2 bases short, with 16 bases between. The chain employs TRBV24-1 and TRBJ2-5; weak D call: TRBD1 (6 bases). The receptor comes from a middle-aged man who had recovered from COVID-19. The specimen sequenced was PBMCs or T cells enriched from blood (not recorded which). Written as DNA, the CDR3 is TGTGCCACCAGTGATTTATTTGGAGAGCAGGGGCAAGAGACCCAGTACTTC. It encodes CATSDLFGEQGQETQYF.